This T cell receptor (beta chain) was sequenced for a study of blood T cell repertoires in COVID-19. About the research overall: The study drew acute and convalescent COVID-19 samples from the United States, Italy and Spain. The analysed material was cDNA or gDNA that came from T cells, B-cell-depleted T cells, or PBMCs.

In germline, CDR1 is SGHRS, CDR2 YFSETQ. The V gene lost 4 bases and the J gene lost 0 bases, with 10 bases spanning the gap. The CDR3 has 14 residues. In the original processing: Researchers report that nucleated cell counts were estimated from reference gene primer amplification. The method was immunoSEQ multiplex PCR; TCRdb's version includes in-frame clones alone and lacks a portion of them. V and J calls and clone size are copied from that table; D and trimming were computed from the DNA. The sample contains some 110,000 clones, about 90% of which appear only once. The chain couples TRBV5-1 to TRBJ1-2; D perhaps matches TRBD1 (6 bases). Sequenced sample: peripheral blood. The source of this sequence is a human donor in a cohort sampled during active COVID-19. This CDR3 is CASSDRTSNYGYTF. DNA of the CDR3: TGCGCCAGCAGCGACAGGACCTCTAACTATGGCTACACCTTC.